Detailed here is one TCR beta chain. This record comes from a study of blood T cell repertoires in COVID-19. Study-wide background: From T cells, B-cell-depleted T cells, or PBMCs came the material, which was cDNA or gDNA.

The CDR3 runs 13 residues. Germline V gives CDR1 SGHTA, CDR2 FQGNSA. The V gene lost 4 bases and the J gene lost 7 bases, with 10 bases spanning the gap. Sequencing used immunoSEQ multiplex PCR; TCRdb keeps in-frame clones, though not all of them. The data show tens of thousands of clones, 81% seen once. The source of this sequence is a man at least 80 years old with active or convalescent COVID-19. The chain employs TRBV7-2 and TRBJ2-2; D unclear. Sequenced sample: peripheral blood. CDR3 loop: CASSYDFVGELFF. In DNA, the CDR3 is TGTGCCAGCAGCTATGACTTCGTCGGGGAGCTGTTTTTT.